This T cell receptor (beta chain) was identified in a study of OX40 agonist ivuxolimab in advanced cancers. Some background on the complete study: Ivuxolimab was an agonistic, fully human IgG2 monoclonal antibody directed against OX40 (CD134), a costimulatory receptor. Intravenous ivuxolimab was administered to patients every 2 weeks at six dose levels: 0.01, 0.1, 0.3, 1.5, 3 and 10 mg/kg. Among the 52 dose-escalation patients, about 19 had hepatocellular carcinoma, roughly 15 melanoma, 9 renal cell carcinoma and 9 head and neck cancer. The dose-escalation cohort was roughly 87% male with a mean age of approximately 60 years, ranging from about 20 to 80. Patients were allowed to have had prior anti-PD-1, anti-PD-L1 or anti-CTLA-4 therapy, and 30% to 40% of the dose-escalation patients had been treated with checkpoint inhibitors. Partial responses occurred in three dose-escalation patients, of whom one had hepatocellular carcinoma and two had cutaneous melanoma. Peripheral TCRbeta sequencing aimed to test whether ivuxolimab altered TCR sequence diversity and caused clonal T-cell expansion. The paper describes the monotherapy dose-escalation part (N of about 52 patients) of the phase I trial of ivuxolimab.

Results and caveats for the whole study, not just this receptor: In the 0.1-3.0 mg/kg groups, partial responders were among the patients with the lowest normalized peripheral clonal expansion, particularly in CD8+ T cells. Low levels of normalized T-cell clonal expansion were also seen in some patients who did not respond. At doses of 0.1 to 3.0 mg/kg, clonal expansion of both CD4+ and CD8+ blood T cells was observed from baseline to week 6. The antigen specificity of the clonally expanded peripheral T cells was not determined. After ivuxolimab, more expanded clones were found on average in CD8+ T cells than in CD4+ T cells.

Patients with a history of autoimmune disease or receiving systemic immunosuppression were excluded from the trial. In every dose cohort, peripheral blood was drawn for TCR sequencing at baseline, cycle 4 day 1, and cycle 7 day 1. Samples were obtained from an open-label, multicenter, first-in-human phase I dose-escalation trial of ivuxolimab. Adults with locally advanced or metastatic head and neck squamous cell, hepatocellular, melanoma or renal cell carcinoma were enrolled in the trial. Before TCR sequencing, CD4+ T cells and CD8+ T cells from peripheral blood were sorted into separate populations. A note on this clone: What antigen it recognizes has not been identified. The input lacks base qualities; no much larger clone sits a single base away.

For sequencing of the TCRbeta CDR3 region, genomic DNA was extracted from the sorted cells. The immunoSEQ Assay was used for sequencing of TCRbeta CDR3 regions. TCRdb's version of the immuneACCESS table is confined to in-frame rearrangements and falls short of the full clone set. An unresolved V gene accounts for under half of the shortfall where checked; the remainder is of unknown origin. For this sample the table gives approximately 41,000 clones, of which roughly 80% were detected only once. The ten largest account for less than 3.5% of the sample. The germline V end is reduced by 3 bases and the J end by 5 bases; junction bases left unmatched: 6. Spanning cysteine to phenylalanine, the CDR3 consists of 14 amino acids. The retained sequence is limited to the CDR3, 42 bases, with the frame set at the first base. CDR1 and CDR2 were assigned from the germline V gene (reference sequence) as SEHNR and FQNEAQ.

The TCR originated in an adult with an advanced solid tumor such as melanoma, head and neck, liver or kidney cancer. This material consisted of CD4+ or CD8+ T cells sorted from blood, taken in a trial of the OX40 agonist ivuxolimab. The rearrangement joined TRBV7-9 to TRBJ2-7; 8 bases in between match TRBD2. At the DNA level, the sequence is TGTGCCAGCAGCTTGGCCGGGACTAGTAACGAGCAGTACTTC. This translates into CASSLAGTSNEQYF. The full variable domain, completed from the reference TRBV7-9 and TRBJ2-7 proteins outside the CDR3, reads DTGVSQNPRHKITKRGQNVTFRCDPISEHNRLYWYRQTLGQGPEFLTYFQNEAQLEKSRLLSDRFSAERPKGSFSTLEIQRTEQGDSAMYLCASSLAGTSNEQYFGPGTRLTVT.